These T cell receptor beta chains were read from a single sample in a study of T cell responses to AZD1222 COVID-19 vaccine. TCRdb's table, derived via immunoSEQ multiplex PCR, lists solely in-frame clones and lacks some. The sample shows roughly 120,000 clones, approximately 92% of them seen only once. Sequenced material: peripheral blood, taken 28 days after the second AZD1222 dose. The receptors shown here come from an adult who received the AZD1222 COVID-19 vaccine. Each CDR3 is given with its conserved first and last residue.

CDR3: CASSIGGLPPSDEQFF; V: TRBV19; J: TRBJ2-1
CDR3: CASSDAGRAGVETQYF; V: TRBV28; J: TRBJ2-5
CDR3: CASSIGSGQETQYF; V: TRBV19; J: TRBJ2-5
CDR3: CASSNPLGQNSTDTQYF; V: TRBV19; J: TRBJ2-3
CDR3: CASREGQGANYGYTF; V: TRBV28; J: TRBJ1-2
CDR3: CASSRGGENEQYF; V: TRBV11-3; J: TRBJ2-7
CDR3: CASSSGRGLQETQYF; V: TRBV7-9; J: TRBJ2-5
CDR3: CAWSDSRDNNQPQHF; V: TRBV30; J: TRBJ1-5
CDR3: CATSPEVNYEQYF; V: TRBV15; J: TRBJ2-7
CDR3: CASSLMAGGDYGYTF; V: TRBV7-9; J: TRBJ1-2
CDR3: CASKEWGSDGELFF; V: TRBV6-5; J: TRBJ2-2
CDR3: CATSLEQGSYNEQFF; V: TRBV15; J: TRBJ2-1
CDR3: CASSRTGELFF; V: TRBV3-1/TRBV3-2; J: TRBJ2-2
CDR3: CASSLSNTGELFF; V: TRBV12-3/TRBV12-4; J: TRBJ2-2
CDR3: CASSLETSGGEQFF; V: TRBV11-2; J: TRBJ2-1
CDR3: CASSEGTGDGYTF; V: TRBV6-1; J: TRBJ1-2
CDR3: CASSSRELPYEQYF; V: TRBV5-8; J: TRBJ2-7
CDR3: CASSTTVGTESSGNTIYF; V: TRBV28; J: TRBJ1-3
CDR3: CASSYSGGGLGETQYF; V: TRBV6-5; J: TRBJ2-5
CDR3: CASSFHRPLGDTQYF; V: TRBV28; J: TRBJ2-3
CDR3: CASSPRTGSDSPLHF; V: TRBV7-2; J: TRBJ1-6
CDR3: CASSLRWQPYEQYF; V: TRBV11-2; J: TRBJ2-7
CDR3: CSVVRVPSGYGDGYTF; V: TRBV29-1; J: TRBJ1-2